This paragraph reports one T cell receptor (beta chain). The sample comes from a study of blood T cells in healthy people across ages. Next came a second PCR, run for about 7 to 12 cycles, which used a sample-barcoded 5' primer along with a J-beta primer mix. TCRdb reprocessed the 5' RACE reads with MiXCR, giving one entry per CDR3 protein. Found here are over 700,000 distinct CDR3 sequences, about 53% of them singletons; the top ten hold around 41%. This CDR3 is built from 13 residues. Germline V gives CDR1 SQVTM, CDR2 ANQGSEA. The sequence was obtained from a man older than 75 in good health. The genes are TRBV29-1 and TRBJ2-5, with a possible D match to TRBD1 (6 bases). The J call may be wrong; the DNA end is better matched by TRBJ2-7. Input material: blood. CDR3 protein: CSVGQASACEQYF. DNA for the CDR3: TGCAGCGTTGGACAGGCGTCGGCGTGCGAGCAGTACTTC.